This T cell receptor beta chain emerged from a study of T cells in Graves' hyperthyroidism and ophthalmopathy. There were TCR beta CDR3 regions amplified from RNA transcripts. First-round RT-PCR targeting the TCR CDR3 was performed with the HTBI primer set. One entry per CDR3 protein results from TCRdb running MiXCR on the multiplex PCR reads. The data hold 480,000 or so distinct CDR3 sequences, with over 35% observed a single time. V lost 5 bases, J lost 5 bases, and 13 bases lay in between. Germline CDR1 SQVTM, CDR2 ANQGSEA. The CDR3 has 12 amino acids. Notes on the study in general: Separating ophthalmopathy from stable hyperthyroidism was achieved by a 13 V-J model. Within blood appeared most thyroid clonotypes that had expanded above 0.001.

Lactation, pregnancy, other autoimmune disease or uncontrolled infection excluded patients. Orbital computed tomography and thyroid ultrasound, together with serum TRAb and thyroxine and clinical symptoms, were used for diagnoses. This clonotype was recorded at least ten times. Antigen: not known. The TCR originated in an adult woman with Graves' disease, either hyperthyroidism or ophthalmopathy (not recorded which). The sequencing sample was made of peripheral blood or thyroid tissue (not recorded which). V usage is TRBV29-1 and J usage is TRBJ2-7; possible D gene TRBD1, 6 bases. This CDR3 is CSVLGGPHEQYF. Written as DNA, the CDR3 is TGCAGCGTTCTAGGGGGACCCCACGAGCAGTACTTC.